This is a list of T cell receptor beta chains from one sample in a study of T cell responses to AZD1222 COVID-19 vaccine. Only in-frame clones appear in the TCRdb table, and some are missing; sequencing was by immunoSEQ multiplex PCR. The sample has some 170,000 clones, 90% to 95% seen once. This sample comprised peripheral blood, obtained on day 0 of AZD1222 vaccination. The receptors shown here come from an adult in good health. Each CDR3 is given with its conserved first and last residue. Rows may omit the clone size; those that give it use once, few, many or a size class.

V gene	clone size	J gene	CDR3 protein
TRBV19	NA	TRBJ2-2	CATTTGQGYTGELFF
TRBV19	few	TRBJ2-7	CASSIGQGAYEQYF
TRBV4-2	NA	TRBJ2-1	CASSQEPSSGFYNEQFF
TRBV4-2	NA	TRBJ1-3	CASSQDPRQGAISGNTIYF
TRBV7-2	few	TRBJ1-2	CASKGAGGINYGYTF
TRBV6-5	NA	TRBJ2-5	CASMGGYQETQYF
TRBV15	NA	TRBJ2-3	CATSRVSGATDTQYF
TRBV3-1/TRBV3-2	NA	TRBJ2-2	CASSQGTQGRLRELFF
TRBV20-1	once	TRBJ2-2	CSASRRSGSFGTGELFF
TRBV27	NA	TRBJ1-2	CASSPTGSYGYTF
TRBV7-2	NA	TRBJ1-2	CASSLGNSNYGYTF
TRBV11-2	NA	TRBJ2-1	CASTLGLAGYIGQFF
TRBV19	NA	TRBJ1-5	CAAQGRLEPQHF
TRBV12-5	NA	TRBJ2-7	CASGRWRAGGEQYF
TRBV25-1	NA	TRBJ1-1	CASSDQGYTEAFF
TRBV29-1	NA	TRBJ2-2	CSVEDLRGTGELFF
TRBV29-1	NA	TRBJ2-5	CSVERRTGMKTQYF
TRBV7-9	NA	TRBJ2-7	CASSAPGTAKSYEQYF
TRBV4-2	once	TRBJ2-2	CASSQEARRMNTGELFF
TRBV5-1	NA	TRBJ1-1	CASSLLGGRNTEAFF
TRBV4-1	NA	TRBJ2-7	CASSLPGRPYEQYF
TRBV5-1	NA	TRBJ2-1	CASSREVVTAYNEQFF
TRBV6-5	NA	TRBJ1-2	CASSPGVMGYGYTF
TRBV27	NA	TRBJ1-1	CASSFGADTEAFF
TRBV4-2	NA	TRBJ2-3	CASSQEESGERDTQYF
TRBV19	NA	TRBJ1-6	CASRQGSSYNSPLHF
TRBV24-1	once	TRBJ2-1	CATSDSLNEQFF
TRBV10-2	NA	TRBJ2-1	CASSDGQGMLNEQFF
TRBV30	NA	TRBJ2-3	CAWSVGSRSTDTQYF
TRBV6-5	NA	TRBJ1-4	CASTQGAAGGKKLFF